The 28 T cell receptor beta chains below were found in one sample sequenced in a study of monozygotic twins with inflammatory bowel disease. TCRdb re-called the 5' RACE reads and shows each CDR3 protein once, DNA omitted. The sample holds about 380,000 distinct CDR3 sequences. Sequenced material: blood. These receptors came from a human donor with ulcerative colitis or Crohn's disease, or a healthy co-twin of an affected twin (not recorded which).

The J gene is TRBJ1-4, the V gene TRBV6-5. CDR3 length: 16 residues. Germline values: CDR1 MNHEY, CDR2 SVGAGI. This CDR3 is CASSYADTTTNEKLFF.

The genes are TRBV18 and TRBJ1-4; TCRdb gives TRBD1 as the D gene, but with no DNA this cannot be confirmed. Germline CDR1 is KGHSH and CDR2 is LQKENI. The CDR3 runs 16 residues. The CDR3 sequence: CASSPRPGPVNEKLFF.

CDR3 loop: CASSGGDFYNEQFF. The genes are TRBV7-2 and TRBJ2-1. Germline V gene sequence: CDR1 SGHTA, CDR2 FQGNSA. This CDR3 region has 14 residues.

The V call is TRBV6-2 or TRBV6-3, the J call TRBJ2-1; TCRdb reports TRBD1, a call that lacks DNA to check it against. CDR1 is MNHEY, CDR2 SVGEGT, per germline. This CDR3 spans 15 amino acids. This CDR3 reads CASTYAQGKGDEQFF.

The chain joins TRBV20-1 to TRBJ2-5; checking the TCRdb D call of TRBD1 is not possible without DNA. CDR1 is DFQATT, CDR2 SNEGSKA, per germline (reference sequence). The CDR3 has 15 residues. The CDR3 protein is CSADRYRAGEETQYF.

CDR3 protein: CASTPTDNSPLHF. The chain is built from TRBV25-1 and TRBJ1-6; with no DNA, the TCRdb D assignment of TRBD1 cannot be verified. CDR1 and CDR2 (germline): MGHDK, SYGVNS. The CDR3 loop spans 13 amino acids.

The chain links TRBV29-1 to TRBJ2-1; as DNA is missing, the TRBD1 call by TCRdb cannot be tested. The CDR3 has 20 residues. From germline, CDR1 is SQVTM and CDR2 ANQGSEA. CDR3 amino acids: CSVEFRGAGAATYPYNEQFF.

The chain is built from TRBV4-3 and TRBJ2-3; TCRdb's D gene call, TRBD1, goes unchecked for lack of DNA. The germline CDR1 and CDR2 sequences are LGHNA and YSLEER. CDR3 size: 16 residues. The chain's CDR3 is CASSQISGTGGDTQYF.

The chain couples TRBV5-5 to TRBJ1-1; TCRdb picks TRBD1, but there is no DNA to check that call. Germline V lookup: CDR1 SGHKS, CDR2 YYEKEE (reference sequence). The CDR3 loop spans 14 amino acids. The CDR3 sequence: CASSPRQVHTEAFF.

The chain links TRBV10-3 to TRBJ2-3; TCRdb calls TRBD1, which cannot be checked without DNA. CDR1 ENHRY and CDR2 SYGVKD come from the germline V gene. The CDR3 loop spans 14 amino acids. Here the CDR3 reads CAIRVGTETDTQYF.

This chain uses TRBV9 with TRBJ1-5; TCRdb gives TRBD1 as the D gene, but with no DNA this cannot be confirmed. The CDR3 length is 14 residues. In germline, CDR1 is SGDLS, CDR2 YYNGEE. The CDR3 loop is CASSVGTGGQPQHF.

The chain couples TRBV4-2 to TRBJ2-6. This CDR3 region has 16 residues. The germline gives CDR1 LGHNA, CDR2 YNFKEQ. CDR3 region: CASSQAPTSGANVLTF.

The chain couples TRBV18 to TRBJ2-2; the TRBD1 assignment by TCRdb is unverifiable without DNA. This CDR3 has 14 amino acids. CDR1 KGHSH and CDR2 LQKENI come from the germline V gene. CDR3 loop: CASRGQTNTGELFF. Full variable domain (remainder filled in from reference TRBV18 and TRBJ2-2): NAGVMQNPRHLVRRRGQEARLRCSPMKGHSHVYWYRQLPEEGLKFMVYLQKENIIDESGMPKERFSAEFPKEGPSILRIQQVVRGDSAAYFCASRGQTNTGELFFGEGSRLTVL.

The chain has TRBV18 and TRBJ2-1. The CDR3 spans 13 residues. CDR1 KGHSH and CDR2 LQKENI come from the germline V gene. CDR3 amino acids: CASSPIISNEQFF.

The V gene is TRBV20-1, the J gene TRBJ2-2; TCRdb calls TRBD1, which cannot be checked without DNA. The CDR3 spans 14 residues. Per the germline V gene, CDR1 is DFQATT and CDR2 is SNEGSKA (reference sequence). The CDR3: CSATGRGWGGELFF.

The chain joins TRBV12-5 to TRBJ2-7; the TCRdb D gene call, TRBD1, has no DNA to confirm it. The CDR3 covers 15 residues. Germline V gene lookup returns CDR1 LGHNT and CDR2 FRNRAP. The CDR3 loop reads CASGFSTGFGNEQYF.

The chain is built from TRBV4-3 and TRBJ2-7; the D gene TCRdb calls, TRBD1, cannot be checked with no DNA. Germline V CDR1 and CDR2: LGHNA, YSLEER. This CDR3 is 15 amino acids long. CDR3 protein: CASSHDRTGYYEQYF.

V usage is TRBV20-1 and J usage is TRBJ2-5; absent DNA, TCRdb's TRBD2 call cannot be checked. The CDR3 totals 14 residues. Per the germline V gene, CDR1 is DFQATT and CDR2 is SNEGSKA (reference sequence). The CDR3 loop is CSARAGGGVETQYF.

The CDR3: CASSVAATNEKLFF. The chain couples TRBV9 to TRBJ1-4. The CDR3 is made up of 14 amino acids. Germline assignment: CDR1 SGDLS and CDR2 YYNGEE.

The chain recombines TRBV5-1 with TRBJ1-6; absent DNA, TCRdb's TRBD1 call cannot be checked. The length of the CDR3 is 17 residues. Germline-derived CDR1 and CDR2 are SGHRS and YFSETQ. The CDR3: CASSLYQGGSYNSPLHF.

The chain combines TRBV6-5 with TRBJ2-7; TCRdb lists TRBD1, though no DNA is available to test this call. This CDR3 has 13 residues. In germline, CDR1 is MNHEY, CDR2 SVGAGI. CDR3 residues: CASSKDRTYEQYF.

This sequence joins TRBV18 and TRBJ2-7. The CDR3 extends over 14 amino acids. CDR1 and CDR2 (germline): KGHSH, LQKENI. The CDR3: CASSPPGKTDEQYF.

CDR3 protein: CASSFRGTETQYF. The V call is TRBV5-1, the J call TRBJ2-5. Germline V gene sequence: CDR1 SGHRS, CDR2 YFSETQ. This CDR3 region has 13 residues.

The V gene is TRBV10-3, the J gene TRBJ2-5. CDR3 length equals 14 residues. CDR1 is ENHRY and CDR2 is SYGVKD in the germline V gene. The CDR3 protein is CAISESTLWETQYF.

CDR3 residues: CSARKTSLSYNEQFF. The rearrangement uses TRBV20-1 and TRBJ2-1; without DNA, the TCRdb call of TRBD2 cannot be checked. The CDR3 covers 15 residues. Germline V CDR1 and CDR2: DFQATT, SNEGSKA (reference sequence).

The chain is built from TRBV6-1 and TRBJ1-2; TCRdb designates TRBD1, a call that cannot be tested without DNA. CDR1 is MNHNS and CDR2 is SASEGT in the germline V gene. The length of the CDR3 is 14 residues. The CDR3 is CASSIGQGSYGYTF.

CDR3 in amino acids: CASSLGQNTDTQYF. This chain links TRBV5-6 with TRBJ2-3; without DNA, the TCRdb call of TRBD1 cannot be checked. The CDR3 has 14 residues. Germline CDR1 SGHDT, CDR2 YYEEEE.

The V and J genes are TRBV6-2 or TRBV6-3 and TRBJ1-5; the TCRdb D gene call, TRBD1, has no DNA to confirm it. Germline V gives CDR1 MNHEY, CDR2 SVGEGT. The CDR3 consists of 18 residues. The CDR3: CASSLRREGAALYQPQHF.